Below are 30 T cell receptor beta chains sequenced from a single sample in a study of CD8 T cells in ankylosing spondylitis. Which antigens these TCRs recognize remains unknown. Study results and limitations: Among TCR beta sequences, a motif of 7 to 9 highly homologous variants appeared characteristic of ankylosing spondylitis blood.

Each CDR3 protein is one row after TCRdb ran MiXCR on the 5' RACE reads. The sample lists 500,000 to 550,000 distinct CDR3 sequences; 10% to 15% were seen once. Sequencing was done on a sample of blood, either unsorted or a sorted T cell fraction (not recorded which). Receptor source: a male donor with ankylosing spondylitis.

The CDR3 DNA sequence: TGTGCCAGCAGGATAGAGGGCCTCCCGAACACTGAAGCTTTCTTT. Residues: CASRIEGLPNTEAFF. V is TRBV11-2 and J is TRBJ1-1, with no clear D. V gave up 6 bases and J gave up 1 base, with 15 bases separating them. This CDR3 has 15 residues. Germline-derived CDR1 and CDR2 are SGHAT and FQNNGV.

This clonotype was recorded at least ten times. The J gene is TRBJ2-1, the V gene TRBV12-3 or TRBV12-4; 8 bases match TRBD2. V was clipped by 8 bases and J by 4 bases; unmatched bases: 7. CDR3 length: 14 residues. The DNA for the CDR3 is TGTGCCAGCGGGGTAGCGGGGAGTTACAATGAGCAGTTCTTC. It translates to CASGVAGSYNEQFF.

The chain uses TRBV6-6 and TRBJ1-1; D call uncertain. From germline, CDR1 is MNHNY and CDR2 SVGAGI (reference sequence). This CDR3 is built from 12 residues. Trimming removed 5 bases from V and 7 bases from J, with 11 bases in between. CDR3 in DNA: TGTGCCAGCAGTCCCCCAGGAGATGAAGCTTTCTTT. Translated: CASSPPGDEAFF.

This clonotype showed up just a few times. V usage is TRBV5-1 and J usage is TRBJ1-1, with TRBD1 as a possible D gene (5 bases). Germline loops: CDR1 SGHRS, CDR2 YFSETQ. V lost 4 bases and J lost 4, with 17 bases in between. The CDR3 runs 15 residues. Written as DNA, the CDR3 is TGCGCCAGCAGCCTCGGGGACGGCCAGAGCACTGAAGCTTTCTTT. Its protein product is CASSLGDGQSTEAFF.

The rearrangement joins TRBV30 to TRBJ2-1; TRBD2 agrees at 11 bases. With 1 base clipped from V and 3 bases from J, the junction kept 5 bases outside the gene matches. Germline V gives CDR1 GTSNPN, CDR2 SVGIG (reference sequence). There are 16 residues in the CDR3. This CDR3 reads CAWSAHLAGGYNEQFF. CDR3 nucleotides: TGTGCCTGGAGTGCCCATCTAGCGGGAGGCTACAATGAGCAGTTCTTC.

This chain's CDR3 is CASSLSPRATGPTGGSYTIYF. CDR3 nucleotides: TGCGCCAGCAGCCTATCTCCCCGGGCGACAGGGCCGACAGGGGGCTCTTACACCATATATTTT. The J gene is TRBJ1-3, the V gene TRBV5-1, with 10 positions matching TRBD1. Germline V gene data show CDR1 as SGHRS and CDR2 as YFSETQ. The CDR3 extends over 21 amino acids. V shed 4 bases, J shed 8 bases, and the junction held 27 bases outside the gene matches.

To note about this clonotype: One end of the junction varies from germline; a read error may be responsible. The chain uses TRBV7-6 and TRBJ2-7, with TRBD2 identical over 8 bases. The CDR3 loop spans 15 amino acids. In germline, CDR1 is SGHVS, CDR2 FNYEAQ. The CDR3 DNA reads TGTGCCAGCAGCATAGCGGGAACATCGGTCTACGAGCAGTACTTC. This sequence encodes CASSIAGTSVYEQYF.

A few counts support this clonotype. The V gene is TRBV12-3 or TRBV12-4, the J gene TRBJ1-2, with a weak D call TRBD1 (5 bases). V lost 5 bases, J lost 3 bases, and 16 bases lay in between. The CDR3 extends over 15 amino acids. CDR3 protein: CASSPRGGGDYGYTF. CDR3 coding DNA: TGTGCCAGCAGTCCCCGTGGGGGGGGAGACTATGGCTACACCTTC.

The V call is TRBV20-1, the J call TRBJ1-1, with D unclear. With 3 bases removed from V and 4 bases from J, the gap between germline ends came to 21 bases. The CDR3 consists of 16 residues. CDR1 is DFQATT and CDR2 is SNEGSKA in the germline V gene (reference sequence). CDR3 region: CSARRAGMRVVTEAFF. CDR3 nucleotide sequence: TGCAGTGCTAGGAGAGCCGGAATGCGGGTAGTCACTGAAGCTTTCTTT.

This clonotype was counted a few times. The rearrangement links TRBV5-8 to TRBJ2-7; a possible D gene is TRBD2 (5 bases). This CDR3 comprises 16 residues. V dropped 1 base and J dropped 0 bases, with 14 bases sitting between them. The germline V gene has CDR1 SGHTS and CDR2 YDEGEE. CDR3 DNA sequence: TGTGCCAGCAGCTTGTTCGCAGCGACTAACTCCTACGAGCAGTACTTC. Amino acids: CASSLFAATNSYEQYF.

The rearrangement uses TRBV5-1 and TRBJ1-3, with no clear D. V lost 3 bases, J lost 3 bases, and 7 bases lay in between. CDR1 is SGHRS, CDR2 YFSETQ, per germline. This CDR3 region has 13 residues. CDR3 in amino acids: CASSYTRGNTIYF. DNA for the CDR3: TGCGCCAGCAGCTACACCCGTGGAAACACCATATATTTT.

This clonotype appeared a few times. The gene calls are TRBV6-5 and TRBJ2-5; perhaps TRBD2 as D (7 bases). Trimming removed 2 bases at V and 5 bases at J, with 18 bases between. The germline V gene has CDR1 MNHEY and CDR2 SVGAGI. CDR3 length: 16 residues. CDR3 in amino acids: CASSYGRGAGDETQYF. In nucleotides, the CDR3 is TGTGCCAGCAGTTACGGCCGGGGGGCGGGAGATGAGACCCAGTACTTC.

The genes are TRBV20-1 and TRBJ2-7; D is unclear. This CDR3 has 15 residues. V shed 5 bases and J shed 0 bases, with 17 bases lying between them. Germline-derived CDR1 and CDR2 are DFQATT and SNEGSKA (reference sequence). DNA for the CDR3: TGCAGTGCTCCCCGCCTAGGCCGGAGCTCCTACGAGCAGTACTTC. Protein sequence: CSAPRLGRSSYEQYF.

The CDR3 loop reads CSASGITGPPLHF. The CDR3 bases are TGCAGTGCTAGCGGTATTACAGGACCACCCCTCCACTTT. The genes are TRBV20-1 and TRBJ1-6; maybe TRBD1 (5 bases). Germline lookup yields CDR1 DFQATT and CDR2 SNEGSKA (reference sequence). The ends were cut back, 3 bases at V and 11 bases at J, with 14 bases in the middle. This CDR3 is built from 13 residues.

This clonotype was seen a few times. The CDR3 loop is CASSGYSGGGTDTQYF. The CDR3 region has the DNA TGCGCCAGCAGCGGCTATAGCGGAGGGGGCACAGATACGCAGTATTTT. The chain uses TRBV5-1 and TRBJ2-3; possible D gene TRBD2, 6 bases. The CDR3 runs 16 residues. Germline V lookup: CDR1 SGHRS, CDR2 YFSETQ. The V end lost 4 bases, the J end lost 1 base, and 16 bases lay between the germline ends. The full variable domain, rest sourced from reference TRBV5-1 and TRBJ2-3, is KAGVTQTPRYLIKTRGQQVTLSCSPISGHRSVSWYQQTPGQGLQFLFEYFSETQRNKGNFPGRFSGRQFSNSRSEMNVSTLELGDSALYLCASSGYSGGGTDTQYFGPGTRLTVL.

This clonotype has just a few counts. This sequence joins TRBV5-1 and TRBJ2-3; TRBD1 is a possible D gene (8 bases). V was cut by 0 bases and J by 4 bases, with 12 bases left in between. The CDR3 contains 15 residues. Germline values: CDR1 SGHRS, CDR2 YFSETQ. The CDR3 DNA follows: TGCGCCAGCAGCTTGGTACAGGGGGGGGCAGATACGCAGTATTTT. This translates into CASSLVQGGADTQYF.

In its sample, this clonotype was seen a few times. Here the CDR3 DNA reads TGTGCCAGCAGCTTAAGCGGGAGTAGCACCGGGGAGCTGTTTTTT. Amino acids: CASSLSGSSTGELFF. V is TRBV4-2 and J is TRBJ2-2; TRBD2 aligns across 8 bases. Germline V gene lookup returns CDR1 LGHNA and CDR2 YNFKEQ. V gave up 5 bases and J gave up 4 bases; unmatched junction bases: 6. This CDR3 has 15 amino acids.

This clonotype was observed at least ten times. The chain combines TRBV29-1 with TRBJ2-7; 7 nucleotides line up with TRBD1. CDR3 size: 15 residues. V lost 3 bases and J lost 4; bases outside the gene matches: 12. Germline V lookup: CDR1 SQVTM, CDR2 ANQGSEA. CDR3 region: CSVEGADRTPYEQYF. CDR3 nucleotides: TGCAGCGTTGAGGGCGCGGACAGGACACCTTACGAGCAGTACTTC.

In this sample, this clonotype turned up many times. The chain carries TRBV12-3 or TRBV12-4 and TRBJ2-2, with D maybe TRBD2 (6 bases). Trimming shortened V by 6 bases and J by 8 bases, and 19 bases separated the two germline ends. This CDR3 is 15 amino acids long. The CDR3 loop is CASSPRGTQGGELFF. As DNA, the CDR3 is TGTGCCAGCAGCCCTCGGGGGACCCAGGGAGGGGAGCTGTTTTTT.

J is TRBJ2-3 and V is TRBV24-1; D ambiguous. This CDR3 has 16 amino acids. Germline CDR1 is KGHDR and CDR2 is SFDVKD. V dropped 4 bases and J dropped 0 bases, with 13 bases sitting between them. Here the CDR3 reads CATSDPRSRSTDTQYF. The CDR3 nucleotides are TGTGCCACCAGTGACCCCCGCAGTAGAAGCACAGATACGCAGTATTTT.

This clonotype was seen many times. The chain employs TRBV20-1 and TRBJ2-3; D remains ambiguous. The CDR3 covers 13 residues. Germline V gene data show CDR1 as DFQATT and CDR2 as SNEGSKA (reference sequence). V lost 1 base and J 2 bases, leaving 7 bases between the germline ends. CDR3 in amino acids: CSARVAVTDTQYF. The CDR3, as DNA: TGCAGTGCTAGAGTCGCGGTCACAGATACGCAGTATTTT.

The chain uses TRBV27 and TRBJ2-7; 11 nucleotides align to TRBD2. The length of the CDR3 is 15 residues. V dropped 5 bases and J dropped 4; count of bases not matched to a gene: 7. Looked up from germline, CDR1 is MNHEY and CDR2 is SMNVEV (reference sequence). CDR3 bases: TGTGCCAGCAGTCCCTCTAGCGGGAGGACGTACGAGCAGTACGTC. This translates into CASSPSSGRTYEQYV.

This clonotype has a handful of counts. This sequence joins TRBV11-2 and TRBJ2-1; 9 positions agree with TRBD2. This CDR3 has 15 amino acids. Germline V gives CDR1 SGHAT, CDR2 FQNNGV. V gave up 5 bases and J gave up 8 bases; unmatched junction bases: 10. CDR3 sequence: CASSPGASGTHEQFF. CDR3 sequence (DNA): TGTGCCAGCAGCCCAGGGGCTAGCGGGACCCATGAGCAGTTCTTC.

About this clonotype: This could be a read error, since a much larger clone is one nucleotide away. The chain uses TRBV7-6 and TRBJ2-1, with no clear D. The germline gives CDR1 SGHVS, CDR2 FNYEAQ. V was trimmed by 6 bases and J by 7 bases, leaving 7 bases between them. This CDR3 is built from 11 residues. In DNA, the CDR3 is TGTGCCAGCAGTGTTAAGAATGAGCAGTTCTTC. Its translation is CASSVKNEQFF. Together with reference TRBV7-6 and TRBJ2-1, the CDR3 gives the full variable domain: GAGVSQSPRYKVTKRGQDVALRCDPISGHVSLYWYRQALGQGPEFLTYFNYEAQQDKSGLPNDRFSAERPEGSISTLTIQRTEQRDSAMYRCASSVKNEQFFGPGTRLTVL.

This clonotype was seen ten or more times. This chain links TRBV5-5 with TRBJ2-2, with TRBD2 identical over 10 bases. The CDR3 has 17 residues. Germline CDR1 SGHKS, CDR2 YYEKEE (reference sequence). The V gene end was trimmed by 0 bases and the J gene end by 4 bases; junction bases not matched to a gene: 6. This chain's CDR3 is CASSLGQREGLTGELFF. CDR3 DNA: TGTGCCAGCAGCTTGGGGCAGCGGGAGGGCCTCACCGGGGAGCTGTTTTTT.

Many counts were recorded for this clonotype. The V and J genes are TRBV3-1 and TRBJ1-1; weak D call: TRBD1 (5 bases). This CDR3 is built from 13 residues. V lost 0 bases to trimming and J lost 5 bases, with 7 bases between them. CDR1 and CDR2 from the germline V gene are LGHDT and YNNKEL (reference sequence). The CDR3, as DNA: TGTGCCAGCAGCCAAGATGGGGGGACTGAAGCTTTCTTT. Translating it yields CASSQDGGTEAFF.

This clonotype was counted between two and nine times. V is TRBV5-1 and J is TRBJ2-1; TRBD1 aligns across 9 bases. J lost 8 bases, V lost 0 bases, and 6 bases had no gene match. Germline V gives CDR1 SGHRS, CDR2 YFSETQ. The CDR3 has 15 amino acids. The CDR3 here is CASSLGGTGMDEQFF. CDR3 bases: TGCGCCAGCAGCTTGGGGGGGACAGGGATGGATGAGCAGTTCTTC.

A few counts support this clonotype. The chain has TRBV9 and TRBJ2-3; D might be TRBD2 (7 bases). Looked up from germline, CDR1 is SGDLS and CDR2 is YYNGEE. Trimming stripped 4 bases from V and 3 bases from J, with 21 bases between. The CDR3 is 17 residues long. CDR3 nucleotides: TGTGCCAGCAGCCCCGAGGGGGGGGGCGAGGAGACAGATACGCAGTATTTT. Residues: CASSPEGGGEETDTQYF.

Worth noting for this clonotype: The junction and the germline gene differ at one end; a read error may be behind it. This rearrangement joins TRBV20-1 to TRBJ2-5, with D perhaps TRBD2 (6 bases). From germline, CDR1 is DFQATT and CDR2 SNEGSKA (reference sequence). CDR3 length: 15 residues. The CDR3 sequence is CTLGGDGSNQETQYF. The CDR3 DNA sequence: TGCACACTAGGAGGAGACGGGAGTAACCAGGAGACCCAGTACTTC.

This sequence joins TRBV18 and TRBJ1-5; the D gene is possibly TRBD1 (5 bases). CDR1 is KGHSH, CDR2 LQKENI, per germline. The V gene lost 2 bases and the J gene lost 6 bases, with 8 bases spanning the gap. This CDR3 spans 13 amino acids. The CDR3 region is CASSPEGPQPQHF. In DNA form, the CDR3 reads TGTGCCAGCTCACCAGAGGGGCCTCAGCCCCAGCATTTT.